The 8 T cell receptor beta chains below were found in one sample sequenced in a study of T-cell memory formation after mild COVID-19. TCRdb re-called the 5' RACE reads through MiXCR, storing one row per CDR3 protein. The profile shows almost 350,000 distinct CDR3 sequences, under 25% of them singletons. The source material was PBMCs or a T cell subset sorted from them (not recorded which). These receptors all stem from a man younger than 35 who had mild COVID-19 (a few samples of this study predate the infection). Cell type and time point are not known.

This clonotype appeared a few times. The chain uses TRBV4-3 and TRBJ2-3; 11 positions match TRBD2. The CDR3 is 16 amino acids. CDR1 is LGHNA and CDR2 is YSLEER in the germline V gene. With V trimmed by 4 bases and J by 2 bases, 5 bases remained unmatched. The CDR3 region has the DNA TGCGCCAGCAGCCCCCGACTAGCGGGGTACACAGATACGCAGTATTTT. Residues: CASSPRLAGYTDTQYF.

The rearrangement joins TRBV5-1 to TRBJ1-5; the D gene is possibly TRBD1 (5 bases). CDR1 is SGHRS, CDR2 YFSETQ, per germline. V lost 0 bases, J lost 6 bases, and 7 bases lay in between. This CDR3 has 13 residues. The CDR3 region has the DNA TGCGCCAGCAGCTTGGGGGGGACTCAGCCCCAGCATTTT. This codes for CASSLGGTQPQHF.

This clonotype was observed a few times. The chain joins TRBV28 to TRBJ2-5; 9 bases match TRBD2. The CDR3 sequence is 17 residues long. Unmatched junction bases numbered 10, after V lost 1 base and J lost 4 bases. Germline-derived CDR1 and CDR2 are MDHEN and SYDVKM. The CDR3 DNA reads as TGTGCCAGCAGTTTATACCCGGTCGGAGCGGGGGGAGAGACCCAGTACTTC. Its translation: CASSLYPVGAGGETQYF.

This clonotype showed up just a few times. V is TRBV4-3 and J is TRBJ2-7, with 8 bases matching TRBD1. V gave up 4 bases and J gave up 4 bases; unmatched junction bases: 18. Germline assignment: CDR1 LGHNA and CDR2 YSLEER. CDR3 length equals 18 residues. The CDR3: CASSPRTSGTGLQYEQYF. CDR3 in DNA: TGCGCCAGCAGCCCACGAACCTCCGGGACAGGCCTGCAGTACGAGCAGTACTTC.

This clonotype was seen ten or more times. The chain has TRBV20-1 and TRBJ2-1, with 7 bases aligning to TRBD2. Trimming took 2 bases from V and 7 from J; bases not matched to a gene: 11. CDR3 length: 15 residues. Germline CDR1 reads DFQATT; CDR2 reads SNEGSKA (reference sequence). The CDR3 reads CSARFSYRGVNEQFF. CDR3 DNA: TGCAGTGCTAGATTCTCCTACCGGGGGGTGAATGAGCAGTTCTTC.

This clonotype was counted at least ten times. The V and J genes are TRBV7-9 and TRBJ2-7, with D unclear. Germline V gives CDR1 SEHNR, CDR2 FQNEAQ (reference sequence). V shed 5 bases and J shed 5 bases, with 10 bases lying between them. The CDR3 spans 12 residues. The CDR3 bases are TGTGCCAGCAGCCTACTTGCGCACGAGCAGTACTTC. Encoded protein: CASSLLAHEQYF.

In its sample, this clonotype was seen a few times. The CDR3 sequence: CSASAIGRGSPETQYF. The CDR3 DNA is TGCAGTGCTAGCGCCATTGGCCGGGGCTCGCCAGAGACCCAGTACTTC. The rearrangement uses TRBV20-1 and TRBJ2-5; D may be TRBD1 or TRBD2 (5 bases each). The CDR3 extends over 16 amino acids. Germline CDR1 is DFQATT and CDR2 is SNEGSKA (reference sequence). The V end lost 3 bases, the J end lost 4 bases, and 21 bases lay between the germline ends.

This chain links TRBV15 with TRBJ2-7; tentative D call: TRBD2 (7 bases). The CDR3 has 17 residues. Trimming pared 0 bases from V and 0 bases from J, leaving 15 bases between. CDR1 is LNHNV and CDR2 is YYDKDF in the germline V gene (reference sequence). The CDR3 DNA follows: TGTGCCACCAGCAGAGATTTGGCGGGGGCTAGCTCCTACGAGCAGTACGTC. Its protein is CATSRDLAGASSYEQYV.